This TCR beta chain was identified during a study of T-cell reconstitution after alpha-beta-depleted transplantation in children. It was with unique molecular identifiers that the TCRbeta library was prepared. TCRdb processed the PCR reads anew with MiXCR; each CDR3 protein has one entry. The profile shows about 830,000 distinct CDR3 sequences, roughly 16% of them singletons. This TCR came from a male patient between 5 and 17 years old who had a stem cell transplant for acute lymphoblastic leukemia, so the T cells may come from the graft donor. The sequencing here drew on PBMCs, mostly from graft donor cells, taken 360 days after TCRalphabeta/CD19-depleted stem cell transplant.

Here the CDR3 reads CASSHRDRTYNEQFF. The CDR3, as DNA: TGTGCCAGCAGCCATAGGGACAGGACCTACAATGAGCAGTTCTTC. The chain employs TRBV14 and TRBJ2-1; the match to TRBD1 covers 8 bases. CDR3 length: 15 amino acids. V gave up 3 bases and J gave up 2 bases; unmatched junction bases: 3. In germline, CDR1 is SGHDN, CDR2 FVKESK. The full variable domain, completed using reference TRBV14 and TRBJ2-1, is EAGVTQFPSHSVIEKGQTVTLRCDPISGHDNLYWYRRVMGKEIKFLLHFVKESKQDESGMPNNRFLAERTGGTYSTLKVQPAELEDSGVYFCASSHRDRTYNEQFFGPGTRLTVL.